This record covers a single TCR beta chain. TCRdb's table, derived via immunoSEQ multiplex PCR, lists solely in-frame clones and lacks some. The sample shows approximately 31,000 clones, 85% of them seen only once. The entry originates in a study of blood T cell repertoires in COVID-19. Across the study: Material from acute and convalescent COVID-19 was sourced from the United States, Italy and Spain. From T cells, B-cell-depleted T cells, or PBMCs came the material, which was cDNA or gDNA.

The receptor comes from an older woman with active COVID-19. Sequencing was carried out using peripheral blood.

CDR3 nucleotide sequence: TGTGCCAGCACGCTTCGGACTAGCGGGAGGTGGGTTGCTGATACGCAGTATTTT. As protein: CASTLRTSGRWVADTQYF. This chain joins TRBV3-1 (or the pseudogene TRBV3-2) and TRBJ2-3, with TRBD2 matching 14 bases. Per germline, CDR1 LGHDT and CDR2 YNNKEL (reference sequence). The CDR3 runs to 18 residues. V lost 7 bases and J lost 6; bases outside the gene matches: 15.